Below are 10 T cell receptor beta chains sequenced from a single sample in a study of monozygotic twins with inflammatory bowel disease. From its re-call of the 5' RACE reads, TCRdb lists each CDR3 protein once, without DNA. This table lists 400,000 or so distinct CDR3 sequences. The sequenced material came from blood. The receptors originated from a human donor with ulcerative colitis or Crohn's disease, or a healthy co-twin of an affected twin (not recorded which).

V gene TRBV5-1 combines with J gene TRBJ2-2; absent DNA, TCRdb's TRBD2 call cannot be checked. The CDR3 is 14 residues long. Germline loops: CDR1 SGHRS, CDR2 YFSETQ. This chain's CDR3 is CASTAGANTGELFF.

The V and J genes are TRBV18 and TRBJ1-1. CDR3 length: 14 amino acids. Germline V lookup: CDR1 KGHSH, CDR2 LQKENI. CDR3 sequence: CASSPAGGNTEAFF. The entire variable domain, with the rest obtained from reference TRBV18 and TRBJ1-1, is as follows: NAGVMQNPRHLVRRRGQEARLRCSPMKGHSHVYWYRQLPEEGLKFMVYLQKENIIDESGMPKERFSAEFPKEGPSILRIQQVVRGDSAAYFCASSPAGGNTEAFFGQGTRLTVV.

This chain uses TRBV7-3 with TRBJ2-2. This CDR3 contains 15 residues. CDR1 SGHTA and CDR2 FQGTGA come from the germline V gene. The chain's CDR3 is CASSLTETNTGELFF.

The J gene is TRBJ2-7, the V gene TRBV5-1. Germline V gene data show CDR1 as SGHRS and CDR2 as YFSETQ. The CDR3 contains 14 residues. CDR3 protein: CASSWDSLIYEQYF.

This chain joins TRBV7-9 and TRBJ2-1; the D call of TRBD1 rests on TCRdb alone, since no DNA is present to check it. The CDR3 covers 14 residues. CDR1 is SEHNR and CDR2 is FQNEAQ in the germline V gene (reference sequence). The CDR3 protein is CASSPQGARNEQFF.

The gene calls are TRBV3-1 and TRBJ1-6. Germline lookup yields CDR1 LGHDT and CDR2 YNNKEL (reference sequence). The CDR3 runs 14 residues. CDR3 sequence: CASSQGAINSPLHF.

This chain links TRBV5-1 with TRBJ2-7; with no DNA, the TCRdb D assignment of TRBD1 cannot be verified. The CDR3 contains 16 residues. Germline-derived CDR1 and CDR2 are SGHRS and YFSETQ. This CDR3 is CASSYSPGQGAYEQYF.

The rearrangement links TRBV10-3 to TRBJ2-3; absent DNA, TCRdb's TRBD2 call cannot be checked. Per the germline V gene, CDR1 is ENHRY and CDR2 is SYGVKD. The CDR3 loop spans 13 amino acids. CDR3 amino acids: CAISLAGADTQYF.

This sequence joins TRBV6-2 or TRBV6-3 and TRBJ2-7; the D gene TCRdb calls, TRBD1, cannot be checked with no DNA. This CDR3 region has 16 residues. The germline gives CDR1 MNHEY, CDR2 SVGEGT. CDR3 residues: CASSYSIDRFPYEQYF.

This chain connects TRBV28 to TRBJ2-3; TCRdb's D call, TRBD1, is unchecked because there is no DNA. The CDR3 has 16 residues. Germline CDR1 and CDR2: MDHEN and SYDVKM. The CDR3 loop is CASSQNRPWVSDTQYF.